One sample yielded the 8 T cell receptor beta chains listed below, sequenced in a study of blood T cells in healthy people across ages. Sample-barcoded 5' priming and a J-beta primer mix drove a second PCR of roughly 6 to 12 cycles. TCRdb re-analysed the 5' RACE reads in MiXCR, keeping a single row per CDR3 protein. The table has around 1.5 million distinct CDR3 sequences, about 35% seen once. Sequenced sample: blood. All receptors derive from a woman aged 30 to 39 in good health.

V and J are TRBV20-1 and TRBJ2-2; D tentatively reads TRBD1 or TRBD2 (5 bases each). CDR3 length: 19 residues. Germline V gene data show CDR1 as DFQATT and CDR2 as SNEGSKA (reference sequence). Trimming removed 4 bases from V and 5 bases from J, with 29 bases in between. DNA of the CDR3: TGCAGTGCTACACTACTGACCGGGAAAACAGGCTCACGGACCGGGGAGCTGTTTTTT. This sequence encodes CSATLLTGKTGSRTGELFF.

This clonotype occurred a few times. A much larger clone lies one base from this, so it may be a read error. The CDR3, as DNA: TGTGCCAGCTCACCAGGACTAGCGGTAAACAATGAGCAGTACTTC. Encoded protein: CASSPGLAVNNEQYF. The gene calls are TRBV18 and TRBJ2-5, with 10 bases that match TRBD2. V lost 2 bases and J lost 11; bases outside the gene matches: 11. Germline-derived CDR1 and CDR2 are KGHSH and LQKENI. The CDR3 extends over 15 amino acids.

CDR3 DNA sequence: TGTGCCAGCAGTGAATATCTGGGGCCTAGCGGTGACAATGAGCAGTTCTTC. Its protein product is CASSEYLGPSGDNEQFF. This sequence joins TRBV25-1 and TRBJ2-1; the match to TRBD2 covers 7 bases. CDR3 size: 17 residues. J lost 5 bases, V lost 0 bases, and 10 bases had no gene match. Germline values: CDR1 MGHDK, CDR2 SYGVNS.

The chain joins TRBV7-2 to TRBJ2-7; the D is unclear. V was shortened by 0 bases and J by 6 bases, with 9 bases between the two germline ends. This CDR3 is built from 13 residues. CDR1 and CDR2 (germline): SGHTA, FQGNSA. The CDR3 DNA reads as TGTGCCAGCAGCTTAGCCGCCGCAGCCGAGCAGTACTTC. Amino acid sequence: CASSLAAAAEQYF.

J is TRBJ2-7 and V is TRBV5-1, with D maybe TRBD2 (7 bases). Germline V gene data show CDR1 as SGHRS and CDR2 as YFSETQ. V was shortened by 4 bases and J by 6 bases, with 20 bases between the two germline ends. This CDR3 has 15 residues. The CDR3 here is CASSDMGAGVSEQYF. CDR3 in DNA: TGCGCCAGCAGCGATATGGGGGCGGGAGTATCCGAGCAGTACTTC.

Points on this clonotype: A read error is possible here, since a much larger clone lies one base away. The chain recombines TRBV12-3 or TRBV12-4 with TRBJ1-2, with 8 bases lining up with TRBD1. V shed 6 bases and J 4 bases; nucleotides not matched to a gene: 4. There are 13 residues in the CDR3. The CDR3 sequence is CASRSTGVYGYTF. The DNA for the CDR3 is TGTGCCAGCAGATCGACAGGGGTCTATGGCTACACCTTC.

The chain combines TRBV7-9 with TRBJ2-1, with 7 positions matching TRBD2. With 5 bases clipped from V and 8 bases from J, the junction kept 9 bases outside the gene matches. The CDR3 covers 14 residues. The germline gives CDR1 SEHNR, CDR2 FQNEAQ (reference sequence). This CDR3 is CASSAGLPFYEQFF. In nucleotides, the CDR3 is TGTGCCAGCAGCGCGGGACTACCCTTCTATGAGCAGTTCTTC. Complete variable domain (other parts from reference TRBV7-9 and TRBJ2-1): DTGVSQNPRHKITKRGQNVTFRCDPISEHNRLYWYRQTLGQGPEFLTYFQNEAQLEKSRLLSDRFSAERPKGSFSTLEIQRTEQGDSAMYLCASSAGLPFYEQFFGPGTRLTVL.

The chain joins TRBV20-1 to TRBJ2-7, with 7 bases matching TRBD2. In germline, CDR1 is DFQATT, CDR2 SNEGSKA (reference sequence). The length of the CDR3 is 12 residues. CDR3 protein: CRGRGFSYEQYF. CDR3 nucleotide sequence: TGCAGGGGGCGGGGGTTCTCCTACGAGCAGTACTTC.